This T cell receptor (beta chain) was captured in a study of cytomegalovirus exposure and HLA in healthy donors. General study findings and limits: Indistinguishable V segments, including TRBV6-2 and TRBV6-3, were excluded.

The PCR was carried out with 60 Vbeta primers and 13 Jbeta primers. Per the original data handling: An analysis performed later counted 72 million or so unique TCR beta chains (around 9.9 million of them shared). TCRdb's copy holds only in-frame clones and misses some; the assay was immunoSEQ multiplex PCR. The V and J calls and clone size were taken over from that table, and D and trimming were inferred from the DNA. Counted here are about 99,000 clones, approximately 79% occurring once; the ten biggest clones make up 3.5% to 4.5%. The CDR3 has 13 amino acids. V was trimmed by 2 bases and J by 4 bases, leaving 7 bases between them. Germline V gene sequence: CDR1 SNHLY, CDR2 FYNNEI. About this clone: Its target is unknown.

The chain combines TRBV2 with TRBJ2-3, with a tentative D call TRBD1 (5 bases). This TCR was recovered from a man aged 50 or older in good health and CMV-seropositive. The sequenced sample consisted of PBMCs. CDR3: CASSEQGPDTQYF. As DNA, the CDR3 is TGTGCCAGCAGTGAACAGGGTCCAGATACGCAGTATTTT.